This T cell receptor (beta chain) derives from a study of T cells after posttransplantation cyclophosphamide. Study-wide points: Blood and skin or GI T cell repertoires showed limited TRB overlap.

Notes on this clone: The antigen is not known.

Methotrexate plus calcineurin inhibitor accompanied controls' myeloablative marrow transplants; sampling was 1 year later. TCRdb's copy holds only in-frame clones and misses some; the assay was immunoSEQ multiplex PCR. Of 15,000 to 20,000 clones listed, around 87% are singletons. This CDR3 region has 12 residues. Germline CDR1 is MDHEN and CDR2 is SYDVKM. The V call is TRBV28, the J call TRBJ2-5; possibly TRBD1 for D (5 bases). The closer fit of TRBJ2-7 to the DNA end suggests the J call may be wrong. Sequencing used PBMCs, obtained after an allogeneic stem cell transplant with a calcineurin inhibitor and methotrexate. This TCR came from a male patient aged 50 to 59 who received an allogeneic stem cell transplant from an unrelated donor, was CMV-positive, and had chronic GVHD only. Some T cells here may be from the graft donor. CDR3 sequence (DNA): TGTGCCACAAACAGGAAAAGCTACGAGCAGTACTTC. Translation: CATNRKSYEQYF.